The 10 T cell receptor beta chains given below trace back to one sample, sequenced in a study of T cell responses to AZD1222 COVID-19 vaccine. Data came from immunoSEQ multiplex PCR; TCRdb stores just in-frame clones and leaves some out. Among 120,000 to 150,000 clones listed, approximately 86% were seen once. The source was peripheral blood, collected 28 days after the second AZD1222 dose. The receptors stem from an adult who received the AZD1222 COVID-19 vaccine.

The chain has TRBV7-9 and TRBJ1-1; no definite D call. Trimming left V 1 base short and J 1 base short, with 7 bases between. Germline CDR1 and CDR2: SEHNR and FQNEAQ (reference sequence). This CDR3 comprises 14 residues. The CDR3 region is CASSLGAGNTEAFF. CDR3 DNA sequence: TGTGCCAGCAGCTTAGGAGCAGGGAACACTGAAGCTTTCTTT.

This chain joins TRBV16 and TRBJ2-7; no reliable D call. The CDR3 is 14 amino acids. Trimming took 0 bases from V and 3 from J, leaving 9 bases between them. Germline CDR1 reads KGHSY; CDR2 reads FQNENV. In DNA form, the CDR3 reads TGTGCCAGCAGCCAATCGGTCGGCTTCTACGAGCAGTACTTC. This encodes CASSQSVGFYEQYF.

The rearrangement uses TRBV5-4 and TRBJ2-7; D possibly matches TRBD1 or TRBD2 (5 bases each). The V end was cut by 1 base, the J end by 4 bases, with 12 bases between. Germline values: CDR1 SGHNT, CDR2 YYREEE (reference sequence). CDR3 length: 14 residues. CDR3: CASSLQGEGYEQYF. In nucleotides, the CDR3 is TGTGCCAGCAGCTTGCAGGGTGAGGGGTACGAGCAGTACTTC. The full variable domain, its missing parts supplied by reference TRBV5-4 and TRBJ2-7, is ETGVTQSPTHLIKTRGQQVTLRCSSQSGHNTVSWYQQALGQGPQFIFQYYREEENGRGNFPPRFSGLQFPNYSSELNVNALELDDSALYLCASSLQGEGYEQYFGPGTRLTVT.

This chain uses TRBV3-1 (or the pseudogene TRBV3-2) with TRBJ2-4; D not resolved. V was pared by 1 base and J by 9 bases, with 10 bases between. This CDR3 region has 13 residues. In germline, CDR1 is LGHDT, CDR2 YNNKEL (reference sequence). The CDR3 loop reads CASSQAGRPIQYF. DNA of the CDR3: TGTGCCAGCAGCCAAGCGGGCCGCCCCATTCAGTACTTC.

The chain links TRBV27 to TRBJ1-4; D not certain. Germline V gene lookup returns CDR1 MNHEY and CDR2 SMNVEV (reference sequence). V lost 5 bases and J lost 0, with 4 bases in between. The CDR3 loop spans 13 amino acids. The DNA for the CDR3 is TGTGCCAGCAGTGCCTCAACTAATGAAAAACTGTTTTTT. Protein: CASSASTNEKLFF.

The V gene is TRBV7-8, the J gene TRBJ2-7; maybe TRBD1 (5 bases). The CDR3 spans 14 residues. Trimming pared 1 base from V and 1 base from J, leaving 8 bases between. Per germline, CDR1 SGHVS and CDR2 FQNEAQ. The CDR3 sequence is CASSLGTHSYEQYF. The CDR3 bases are TGTGCCAGCAGCTTAGGGACACATTCCTACGAGCAGTACTTC.

The chain joins TRBV3-1 (or the pseudogene TRBV3-2) to TRBJ2-1; 7 nucleotides match TRBD2. CDR3 length equals 14 residues. Trimming took 2 bases from V and 6 from J; bases not matched to a gene: 4. CDR1 LGHDT and CDR2 YNNKEL come from the germline V gene (reference sequence). The CDR3 region is CASSQRGGSNEQFF. Here the CDR3 DNA reads TGTGCCAGCAGCCAAAGAGGCGGGAGCAATGAGCAGTTCTTC.

The chain employs TRBV3-1 (or the pseudogene TRBV3-2) and TRBJ1-2; 10 positions agree with TRBD1. V gave up 3 bases and J gave up 7 bases; unmatched junction bases: 8. The germline gives CDR1 LGHDT, CDR2 YNNKEL (reference sequence). The CDR3 is 15 residues long. The CDR3 nucleotides are TGTGCCAGCAGCCATGGGTCGGGACAGGGGTCTGGCTACACCTTC. As protein: CASSHGSGQGSGYTF.

J is TRBJ1-2 and V is TRBV2; D uncertain. Germline V CDR1 and CDR2: SNHLY, FYNNEI. The CDR3 length is 10 residues. V was cut by 6 bases and J by 4 bases, with 3 bases left in between. The CDR3 loop is CASRTYGYTF. The CDR3, as DNA: TGTGCCAGCAGGACCTATGGCTACACCTTC.

The V gene is TRBV6-5, the J gene TRBJ2-7; the D gene could be TRBD1 or TRBD2 (5 bases each). The CDR3 contains 16 residues. CDR1 is MNHEY and CDR2 is SVGAGI in the germline V gene. V dropped 4 bases and J dropped 3 bases, with 19 bases sitting between them. The CDR3 loop is CASSFLSDGAGYEQYF. DNA of the CDR3: TGTGCCAGCAGTTTTCTCTCCGACGGGGCGGGCTACGAGCAGTACTTC.